A single TCR beta chain is shown here with its context. The entry originates in a study of blood T cell repertoires in COVID-19. Study context: Donors in the United States, Italy and Spain gave samples during acute or convalescent COVID-19. In each case, the material was cDNA or gDNA derived from T cells, B-cell-depleted T cells, or PBMCs.

Germline V CDR1 and CDR2: LNHNV, YYDKDF (reference sequence). The CDR3 extends over 17 amino acids. The ends were cut back, 2 bases at V and 0 bases at J, with 16 bases in the middle. Sequencing used immunoSEQ multiplex PCR; TCRdb keeps in-frame clones, though not all of them. The sample includes about 94,000 clones, roughly 80% seen only once; the top ten take about half. The V and J genes are TRBV15 and TRBJ1-2; the D gene is possibly TRBD1 (5 bases). This TCR came from a human donor in a cohort sampled during active COVID-19. Sequencing used peripheral blood. DNA for the CDR3: TGTGCCACCAGCAGACCTATAGGGGAGGGTACTAACTATGGCTACACCTTC. As protein: CATSRPIGEGTNYGYTF.